This is a list of T cell receptor beta chains from one sample in a study of cytomegalovirus exposure and HLA in healthy donors. Produced via immunoSEQ multiplex PCR; TCRdb's table is partial and in-frame only. This sample yields roughly 100,000 clones, of which over 75% are seen a single time; more than 3% belongs to the top ten. The material sequenced was PBMCs. These TCRs come from a female donor in good health and CMV-seropositive. CDR3s include the opening cysteine and the closing phenylalanine or tryptophan. The D gene is left open where the match is weak. Not all rows give a size; the values are once, few, many and, for expanded clones, a class.

TRBJ2-1 NA TRBV19 NA TGTGCCAGTAGTCTTTTACTCTTACCCCCAGCGCGGAATGAGCAGTTCTTC CASSLLLLPPARNEQFF
TRBJ1-5 NA TRBV2 TRBD1 TGTGCCACCAGCCGGGACAGGGGGCGGTGGCAGCCCCAGCATTTT CATSRDRGRWQPQHF
TRBJ2-7 NA TRBV5-1 TRBD2 TGCGCCAGCAGCTCGGCCCGCGGACTAGCGGGGGTCTCCTACGAGCAGTACTTC CASSSARGLAGVSYEQYF
TRBJ1-3 NA TRBV7-9 NA TGTGCCAGCAGCTTTAGCACGGGAGGCTCTGGAAACACCATATATTTT CASSFSTGGSGNTIYF
TRBJ2-1 NA TRBV9 TRBD2 TGTGCCAGCAGCGTAGGGTCGTGGGGGGGACTAGCGGGGGACAATGAGCAGTTCTTC CASSVGSWGGLAGDNEQFF
TRBJ1-2 NA TRBV19 NA TGTGCCAGTACCCCGCCGCCGGGGGTCGTAGCTAACTATGGCTACACCTTC CASTPPPGVVANYGYTF
TRBJ1-4 NA TRBV6-6 TRBD1 TGTGCCAGCAGTTATTCCGGGACAGGGGGTGAAAAACTGTTTTTT CASSYSGTGGEKLFF
TRBJ1-1 few TRBV28 NA TGTGCCAGCTTCGGTGGTTTGAACACTGAAGCTTTCTTT CASFGGLNTEAFF
TRBJ1-1 NA TRBV7-9 NA TGTGCCAGCAGCTTACAGGGGAGCACTGAAGCTTTCTTT CASSLQGSTEAFF
TRBJ2-1 NA TRBV2 NA TGTGCCAGCAGTGGCCTCGGAGTCAATGAGCAGTTCTTC CASSGLGVNEQFF
TRBJ1-1 NA TRBV7-2 NA TGTGCCAGCAGCACCCCGAGGAATACAAGAGGTAACACTGAAGCTTTCTTT CASSTPRNTRGNTEAFF
TRBJ2-5 NA TRBV29-1 NA TGCAGCGTTGTGGGAGACGGAGCCCAGTACTTC CSVVGDGAQYF
TRBJ2-5 few TRBV7-9 NA TGTGCCAGCAGCTTCACGACAGGCCCAGAGACCCAGTACTTC CASSFTTGPETQYF
TRBJ1-5 NA TRBV7-8 NA TGTGCCAGCAGCTTAGTTGGCAGGGATCATAGCAATCAGCCCCAGCATTTT CASSLVGRDHSNQPQHF
TRBJ1-2 NA TRBV11-2 NA TGTGCCAGCAGCTTAGCCGGGGACATTTCCTATGGCTACACCTTC CASSLAGDISYGYTF
TRBJ1-2 few TRBV5-1 TRBD1 TGCGCCAGCAGCTTGGGTGGTGTGGGACAGGGAGGCGGCTACACCTTC CASSLGGVGQGGGYTF
TRBJ1-5 NA TRBV10-3 TRBD1 TGTGCCATCAGGTCCGGGACAGGCAATCAGCCCCAGCATTTT CAIRSGTGNQPQHF
TRBJ2-7 NA TRBV5-4 NA TGTGCCAGCAGCTTGAAAGACAGGGAGCAGTACTTC CASSLKDREQYF
TRBJ2-7 once TRBV4-1 NA TGCGCCAGCAGTGCTGCCGGGACGGGGGTATACGAGCAGTACTTC CASSAAGTGVYEQYF
TRBJ2-1 NA TRBV6-1 TRBD2 TGTGCCAGCAGTTGGCTAGCGGGGGTCCACAATGAGCAGTTCTTC CASSWLAGVHNEQFF
TRBJ2-3 NA TRBV2 TRBD2 TGTGCCAGCAAGTGGGTCGCGGGAGGGGCCACGCAGTATTTT CASKWVAGGATQYF
TRBJ1-4 NA TRBV7-9 NA TGTGCCAGCAGCTTAAGACGGGATGAAAAACTGTTTTTT CASSLRRDEKLFF
TRBJ1-1 NA TRBV13 NA TGTGCCAGCAGCTTGGGGGCTGGTGACACTGAAGCTTTCTTT CASSLGAGDTEAFF
TRBJ2-7 NA TRBV30 TRBD1 TGTGCCTGTACGCTGAGGGACAGGGGTTACGAGCAGTACTTC CACTLRDRGYEQYF
TRBJ2-2 few TRBV19 TRBD2 TGTGCCAGTACCCCTCACTGGACTAGCGGAGACACCGGGGAGCTGTTTTTT CASTPHWTSGDTGELFF
TRBJ1-3 few TRBV14 TRBD1 TGTGCCAGCAGCCGATGGACAGGGGCTGTAAGTTCTGGAAACACCATATATTTT CASSRWTGAVSSGNTIYF
TRBJ2-1 NA TRBV7-6 TRBD2 TGTGCCAGCAGCAGTAGCGGGGGAAATGAGCAGTTCTTC CASSSSGGNEQFF
TRBJ1-3 NA TRBV27 NA TGTGCCAGCCAGCCCCAGGGATCTGGGAACACCATATATTTT CASQPQGSGNTIYF
TRBJ2-7 NA TRBV6-6 TRBD2 TGTGCCAGCAGCCCCACTAGCGGGAGTCGGTACGAGCAGTACTTC CASSPTSGSRYEQYF
TRBJ2-1 NA TRBV11-2 TRBD2 TGTGCCAGCAGCTTAGATCTCGGGGGGGCAGGTGAGCAGTTCTTC CASSLDLGGAGEQFF
TRBJ2-3 NA TRBV6-5 TRBD1 TGTGCCAGCAGCCAGACAGGGGAGGCAGATACGCAGTATTTT CASSQTGEADTQYF
TRBJ1-4 NA TRBV18 TRBD1 TGTGCCAGCTCACCGAGGGACAGCGGACGCGAAAAACTGTTTTTT CASSPRDSGREKLFF
TRBJ2-5 NA TRBV7-9 TRBD1 TGTGCCAGCTCACCCTTGGGGACAGGGCGAGAGACCCAGTACTTC CASSPLGTGRETQYF
TRBJ2-3 NA TRBV10-3 NA TGTGCCATCAGTGAGTCCAGGGTTGGAACAGATACGCAGTATTTT CAISESRVGTDTQYF
TRBJ2-5 NA TRBV27 TRBD1 TGTGCCAGCAGTAGAAAGACAGGGGTAGAGACCCAGTACTTC CASSRKTGVETQYF
TRBJ2-2 NA TRBV27 NA TGTGCCAGCAGCTTCACAACCGGGGAGCTGTTTTTT CASSFTTGELFF
TRBJ2-4 NA TRBV6-1 TRBD1 TGTGCCAGCAGTGATCCGGGACAGGGGGCTATCCTGACCAAAAACATTCAGTACTTC CASSDPGQGAILTKNIQYF
TRBJ2-7 NA TRBV15 TRBD2 TGTGCCACCAGCAGAGATCGGGGGGGCTTCTCCTACGAGCAGTACTTC CATSRDRGGFSYEQYF
TRBJ1-1 few TRBV6-5 NA TGTGCCAGCAGTTCCGGGACGGCGGGGACTGAAGCTTTCTTT CASSSGTAGTEAFF